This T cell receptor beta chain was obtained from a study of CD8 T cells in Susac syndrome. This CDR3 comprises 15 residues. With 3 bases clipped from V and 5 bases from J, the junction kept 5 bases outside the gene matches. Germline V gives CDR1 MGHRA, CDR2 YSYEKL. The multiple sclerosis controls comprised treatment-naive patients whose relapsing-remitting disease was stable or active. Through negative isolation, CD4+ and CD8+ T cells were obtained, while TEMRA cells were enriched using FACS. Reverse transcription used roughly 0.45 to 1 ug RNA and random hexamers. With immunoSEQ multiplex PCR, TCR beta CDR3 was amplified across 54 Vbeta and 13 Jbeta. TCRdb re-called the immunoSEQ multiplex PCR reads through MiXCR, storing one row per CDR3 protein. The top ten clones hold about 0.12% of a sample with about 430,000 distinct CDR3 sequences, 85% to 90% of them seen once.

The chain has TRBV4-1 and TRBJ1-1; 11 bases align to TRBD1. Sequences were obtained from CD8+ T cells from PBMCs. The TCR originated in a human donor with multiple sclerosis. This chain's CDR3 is CASSHMGQGGTEAFF. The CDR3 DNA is TGCGCCAGCAGCCACATGGGACAGGGGGGTACTGAAGCTTTCTTT.